The 25 T cell receptor beta chains listed next were all sequenced from one sample in a study of blood T cells in healthy people across ages. Through a sample-barcoded 5' primer and a J-beta primer mix, a second PCR was run for roughly 6 to 11 cycles. TCRdb recomputed calls from the 5' RACE reads with MiXCR, one row per CDR3 protein. Of roughly 1.9 million distinct CDR3 sequences listed, approximately 40% are singletons. Sequencing was performed on blood. Receptors were obtained from a human donor in good health.

This clonotype came up many times. V usage is TRBV10-3 and J usage is TRBJ2-3, with unresolved D. Between the trimmed V and J ends, which lost 10 bases and 0 bases, there was a span of 11 bases. The CDR3 sequence is 13 residues long. Germline values: CDR1 ENHRY, CDR2 SYGVKD. The CDR3 nucleotides read TGTGCCACCAGCAGAGTTAGCACAGATACGCAGTATTTT. Its protein is CATSRVSTDTQYF.

This clonotype showed up just a few times. The V gene is TRBV20-1, the J gene TRBJ1-2; D gene ambiguous. This CDR3 spans 14 amino acids. Looked up from germline, CDR1 is DFQATT and CDR2 is SNEGSKA (reference sequence). The V gene lost 4 bases and the J gene lost 6 bases, with 18 bases spanning the gap. CDR3 DNA: TGCAGTGCTATTTCGGGCAGGCTGGAGGATGGCTACACCTTC. Translated, it gives CSAISGRLEDGYTF.

A few counts support this clonotype. This chain connects TRBV29-1 to TRBJ2-7, with 11 bases identical to TRBD2. Germline CDR1 is SQVTM and CDR2 is ANQGSEA. The CDR3 consists of 15 residues. The ends lost 4 bases at V and 2 bases at J; junction bases unmatched: 7. Here the CDR3 reads CSVAPTSGATYEQYF. Written as DNA, the CDR3 is TGCAGCGTTGCCCCGACTAGCGGGGCAACCTACGAGCAGTACTTC.

V gene TRBV7-9 combines with J gene TRBJ2-5; tentative D call: TRBD2 (5 bases). This CDR3 spans 16 amino acids. Trimming pared 4 bases from V and 1 base from J, leaving 16 bases between. Per germline, CDR1 SEHNR and CDR2 FQNEAQ (reference sequence). The CDR3 region is CASSYPERDGQETQYF. The CDR3 nucleotides read TGTGCCAGCAGCTACCCGGAGAGGGATGGCCAAGAGACCCAGTACTTC.

This clonotype was observed a few times. The V gene is TRBV2, the J gene TRBJ1-4; D is ambiguous. V was clipped by 7 bases and J by 5 bases, with 14 bases between them. CDR3 length: 14 amino acids. In germline, CDR1 is SNHLY, CDR2 FYNNEI. The CDR3 region is CASTVRQTNEKLFF. DNA of the CDR3: TGTGCCAGCACGGTACGGCAGACGAATGAAAAACTGTTTTTT.

The chain is built from TRBV6-1 and TRBJ2-7; D gene uncertain. Germline CDR1 and CDR2: MNHNS and SASEGT. CDR3 length equals 13 residues. V was clipped by 4 bases and J by 2 bases, with 9 bases between them. The DNA for the CDR3 is TGTGCCAGCAGTGTGGCGCAAACCTACGAGCAGTACTTC. It is translated as CASSVAQTYEQYF.

The rearrangement uses TRBV5-1 and TRBJ2-6, with no clear D. V was trimmed by 7 bases and J by 8 bases, leaving 7 bases between them. The CDR3 loop spans 11 amino acids. Germline V lookup: CDR1 SGHRS, CDR2 YFSETQ. CDR3 nucleotide sequence: TGCGCCAGCCAGTCATCCAACGTCCTGACTTTC. Its translation: CASQSSNVLTF. The variable domain in full, with the rest retrieved from reference TRBV5-1 and TRBJ2-6, is KAGVTQTPRYLIKTRGQQVTLSCSPISGHRSVSWYQQTPGQGLQFLFEYFSETQRNKGNFPGRFSGRQFSNSRSEMNVSTLELGDSALYLCASQSSNVLTFGAGSRLTVL.

This clonotype came up a few times. The rearrangement joins TRBV4-3 to TRBJ2-7; possible D gene TRBD2, 7 bases. V was cut by 0 bases and J by 2 bases, with 17 bases left in between. The CDR3 totals 17 residues. In germline, CDR1 is LGHNA, CDR2 YSLEER. This CDR3 is CASSQEGAAGEPYEQYF. The CDR3 nucleotides read TGCGCCAGCAGCCAAGAGGGGGCGGCGGGGGAACCCTACGAGCAGTACTTC.

This clonotype was found a few times. The genes are TRBV20-1 and TRBJ2-5; D possibly corresponds to TRBD1 (6 bases). CDR1 and CDR2 from the germline V gene are DFQATT and SNEGSKA (reference sequence). The CDR3 length is 13 residues. Trimming stripped 4 bases from V and 5 bases from J, with 14 bases between. The CDR3 sequence is CSATRRQGETQYF. CDR3 coding DNA: TGCAGTGCTACACGGCGGCAGGGGGAGACCCAGTACTTC.

CDR3 sequence: CASSPRGQRTYEQYF. For the CDR3, the DNA is TGTGCCAGCAGCCCGCGTGGACAGAGAACCTACGAGCAGTACTTC. The chain joins TRBV7-8 to TRBJ2-7, with D possibly matching TRBD1 (6 bases). Germline V CDR1 and CDR2: SGHVS, FQNEAQ. V lost 5 bases, J lost 2 bases, and 16 bases lay in between. This CDR3 is 15 amino acids long.

This clonotype was recorded a few times. This chain joins TRBV20-1 and TRBJ2-7; no definite D call. Germline lookup yields CDR1 DFQATT and CDR2 SNEGSKA (reference sequence). Trimming removed 5 bases at V and 3 bases at J, with 17 bases between. CDR3 length: 14 amino acids. CDR3 coding DNA: TGCAGTGCTCTCCCCTGGTCGTCCCTCTACGAGCAGTACTTC. The encoded protein is CSALPWSSLYEQYF.

This clonotype was detected only a few times. This chain links TRBV7-6 with TRBJ2-7; 7 bases are a match to TRBD1. Looked up from germline, CDR1 is SGHVS and CDR2 is FNYEAQ. The CDR3 runs 15 residues. J gave up 3 bases and V 1 base, and 6 bases lay outside the gene matches. The CDR3 loop is CASSLGQGIIYEQYF. The CDR3 bases are TGTGCCAGCAGCTTAGGACAGGGAATAATCTACGAGCAGTACTTC. The variable domain in full, completed from reference TRBV7-6 and TRBJ2-7, reads GAGVSQSPRYKVTKRGQDVALRCDPISGHVSLYWYRQALGQGPEFLTYFNYEAQQDKSGLPNDRFSAERPEGSISTLTIQRTEQRDSAMYRCASSLGQGIIYEQYFGPGTRLTVT.

The rearrangement joins TRBV9 to TRBJ2-5; possibly TRBD2 for D (6 bases). Germline V gives CDR1 SGDLS, CDR2 YYNGEE. This CDR3 has 15 residues. The V and J ends lost 2 bases and 3 bases respectively, with 14 bases between them. The CDR3 sequence is CASSVGGAVEETQYF. CDR3 nucleotides: TGTGCCAGCAGCGTCGGAGGGGCAGTAGAAGAGACCCAGTACTTC.

As to this clonotype: This may come from a read error, since a much larger clone is one base off. J is TRBJ2-4 and V is TRBV7-3; D is uncertain. Per the germline V gene, CDR1 is SGHTA and CDR2 is FQGTGA. Between the trimmed V and J ends, which lost 1 base and 13 bases, there was a span of 17 bases. This CDR3 has 14 amino acids. The CDR3 DNA sequence: TGTGCCAGCAGCTTAAAGGGTGAGCACAATGAGCAGTACTTC. Its translation is CASSLKGEHNEQYF.

The chain joins TRBV7-6 to TRBJ1-1, with D tentatively TRBD1 (5 bases). The germline gives CDR1 SGHVS, CDR2 FNYEAQ. The CDR3 is 16 amino acids. Trimming removed 1 base at V and 0 bases at J, with 12 bases between. In DNA form, the CDR3 reads TGTGCCAGCAGCTTAGGGAGTGACAGAATGAACACTGAAGCTTTCTTT. It encodes CASSLGSDRMNTEAFF.

Only a few counts were recorded for this clonotype. The chain links TRBV11-2 to TRBJ2-3, with D perhaps given as TRBD1 or TRBD2 (5 bases each). This CDR3 comprises 16 residues. Germline-derived CDR1 and CDR2 are SGHAT and FQNNGV. V lost 8 bases and J 1 base, leaving 19 bases between the germline ends. Here the CDR3 reads CASAPGQSLGTDTQYF. As DNA, the CDR3 is TGTGCCAGCGCCCCGGGGCAGTCGTTGGGCACAGATACGCAGTATTTT.

The rearrangement joins TRBV28 to TRBJ2-7, with TRBD1 matching over 7 bases. The V segment lost 7 bases and the J segment 0 bases; nucleotides outside the gene matches: 12. CDR3 length: 16 residues. Per germline, CDR1 MDHEN and CDR2 SYDVKM. In nucleotides, the CDR3 is TGTGCCAGCAATCTCTCAAGCCGGGACAGCTCCTACGAGCAGTACTTC. As protein: CASNLSSRDSSYEQYF.

This clonotype was observed a single time. The chain uses TRBV24-1 and TRBJ2-1; the match to TRBD2 covers 7 bases. This CDR3 has 15 residues. J gave up 0 bases and V 5 bases, and 3 bases lay outside the gene matches. The V gene's germline CDR1 is KGHDR and CDR2 SFDVKD. The CDR3 region is CATSVGDYSYNEQFF. For the CDR3, the DNA is TGTGCCACCAGTGTAGGGGACTACTCCTACAATGAGCAGTTCTTC.

The CDR3 DNA reads TGCAGTGCTAGAAGAGGGGGACCGAATGAAAAACTGTTTTTT. This codes for CSARRGGPNEKLFF. The chain combines TRBV20-1 with TRBJ1-4; D possibly corresponds to TRBD1 (6 bases). CDR1 is DFQATT, CDR2 SNEGSKA, per germline (reference sequence). CDR3 length equals 14 residues. The V gene lost 2 bases and the J gene lost 5 bases, with 12 bases spanning the gap.

The sample holds a few counts of this clonotype. The junction departs from the called germline gene at one end, perhaps through a read error. The chain couples TRBV24-1 to TRBJ2-5; D uncertain. The CDR3 length is 12 residues. Germline assignment: CDR1 KGHDR and CDR2 SFDVKD. The CDR3 region has the DNA TGTACCACCAGTGATGCTCTAGAGACCCAGTACTTC. Its protein product is CTTSDALETQYF.

In its sample, this clonotype was seen a few times. The genes are TRBV20-1 and TRBJ1-1; D perhaps matches TRBD1 (5 bases). In germline, CDR1 is DFQATT, CDR2 SNEGSKA (reference sequence). CDR3 length: 13 amino acids. Trimming cost V 2 bases and J 3 bases, with 10 bases left between them. Here the CDR3 DNA reads TGCAGTGCTAGATATGACAGAGACACTGAAGCTTTCTTT. This codes for CSARYDRDTEAFF.

There are a few counts of this clonotype. The genes are TRBV7-3 and TRBJ2-4; D could derive from TRBD1 or TRBD2 (6 bases each). The J call may be faulty, since TRBJ2-5 better matches the DNA end. The CDR3 totals 16 residues. The germline V gene has CDR1 SGHTA and CDR2 FQGTGA. CDR3 coding DNA: TGTGCCAGCAGCGCCGATGGTCCCGGGGGCAGCGAGACCCAGTACTTC. Amino acids: CASSADGPGGSETQYF.

This chain's CDR3 is CASSYSGPSRGKDTQYF. CDR3 nucleotide sequence: TGTGCCAGCAGTTACTCGGGGCCTTCCAGGGGGAAAGATACGCAGTATTTT. This sequence joins TRBV6-5 and TRBJ2-3, with 7 bases matching TRBD1. Germline V CDR1 and CDR2: MNHEY, SVGAGI. Trimming took 0 bases from V and 5 from J; bases not matched to a gene: 11. The CDR3 has 17 amino acids.

This chain uses TRBV20-1 with TRBJ2-2; 11 nucleotides line up with TRBD1. The V and J ends lost 1 base and 4 bases, in that order; junction bases with no gene match: 5. This CDR3 contains 16 residues. In germline, CDR1 is DFQATT, CDR2 SNEGSKA (reference sequence). Written as DNA, the CDR3 is TGCAGTGCTAGAGGGGACAGGGGGTTTGGCACCGGGGAGCTGTTTTTT. Translated: CSARGDRGFGTGELFF.

The sample holds many counts of this clonotype. The chain uses TRBV5-6 and TRBJ1-6; TRBD1 aligns across 9 bases. CDR3 size: 14 residues. Unmatched junction bases numbered 2, after V lost 0 bases and J lost 10 bases. Per the germline V gene, CDR1 is SGHDT and CDR2 is YYEEEE. In DNA, the CDR3 is TGTGCCAGCAGCTTGGCGACAGGGGGATCACCCCTCCACTTT. It encodes CASSLATGGSPLHF.